This T cell receptor (beta chain) is drawn from a study of blood T cell repertoires in COVID-19. At the level of the study: The United States, Italy and Spain were the sources of the acute and convalescent COVID-19 samples. Sources were T cells, B-cell-depleted T cells, or PBMCs; the material itself was cDNA or gDNA.

Profiled with immunoSEQ multiplex PCR; TCRdb holds only in-frame clones, not every one. The data show more than 100,000 clones, with 84% seen just once and about 2.6% held by the top ten. Adults between about 18 and 95 years of age took part from approximately 24 US areas. Unmatched junction bases numbered 4, after V lost 2 bases and J lost 4 bases. The CDR3 runs to 14 residues. The germline V gene encodes CDR1 SGHTA and CDR2 FQGTGA. This clone was observed once. This TCR derives from a man aged 35 to 55 with acute COVID-19. The V call is TRBV7-3, the J call TRBJ2-5; 7 bases line up with TRBD1. The sequenced sample consisted of PBMCs or T cells enriched from blood (not recorded which). The CDR3 spells CASSLSGTAETQYF. CDR3 DNA: TGTGCCAGCAGCTTATCCGGGACAGCAGAGACCCAGTACTTC. Supplemented by reference TRBV7-3 and TRBJ2-5, the full variable domain reads GAGVSQTPSNKVTEKGKYVELRCDPISGHTALYWYRQSLGQGPEFLIYFQGTGAADDSGLPNDRFFAVRPEGSVSTLKIQRTERGDSAVYLCASSLSGTAETQYFGPGTRLLVL.